This T cell receptor (beta chain) was found in a study of metastatic and nonmetastatic thyroid tumors. TCRdb reprocessed the PCR reads using MiXCR. This table has fewer than 40,000 clones, roughly 30% appearing once. CDR3 length: 16 residues. Germline V gives CDR1 DFQATT, CDR2 SNEGSKA (reference sequence). V dropped 1 base and J dropped 6; count of bases not matched to a gene: 7. None of the patients had undergone any treatment ahead of thyroid surgery. Source material: blood. This clonotype originated in a female donor with papillary thyroid cancer or a benign thyroid nodule (not recorded which). Some clones in this sample may be carry-over from other donors' samples. The chain couples TRBV20-1 to TRBJ2-3; 13 nucleotides line up with TRBD2. DNA for the CDR3: TGCAGTGCTAGAGGTCAACTAGCGGGAGGGGCGGATACGCAGTATTTT. Its translation: CSARGQLAGGADTQYF.